This T cell receptor beta chain is from a study of early T cells in non-severe SARS-CoV-2 infection. MiXCR, run by TCRdb on the 5' RACE reads, gives a single entry per CDR3 protein. This sample carries tens of thousands of distinct CDR3 sequences, roughly 5% of them seen once, and the ten largest clones take approximately 24%. The CDR3 length is 17 residues. Looked up from germline, CDR1 is SGHAT and CDR2 is FQNNGV. Deletions cut 0 bases from V and 5 bases from J, with 16 bases between. Many counts were recorded for this clonotype. What was sequenced was whole blood. This receptor was identified in an adult who was a healthcare worker with PCR-confirmed SARS-CoV-2 infection or an uninfected control (not recorded which). J is TRBJ2-2 and V is TRBV11-2; a weak D match, TRBD2 (5 bases). CDR3 sequence reads: CASSLEISLASTGELFF. The CDR3 coding sequence is TGTGCCAGCAGCTTAGAAATCTCGCTAGCAAGTACCGGGGAGCTGTTTTTT.